The present T cell receptor (beta chain) was sequenced within a study of OX40 agonist ivuxolimab in advanced cancers. About the full investigation: Ivuxolimab, which targeted the costimulatory receptor OX40 (CD134), was an agonistic, fully human IgG2 monoclonal antibody. Intravenous ivuxolimab was administered to patients every 2 weeks at six dose levels: 0.01, 0.1, 0.3, 1.5, 3 and 10 mg/kg. Of the roughly 53 patients in dose escalation, some 20 had hepatocellular carcinoma, some 15 had melanoma, 9 had renal cell carcinoma and 9 had head and neck cancer. In the dose-escalation cohort, around four fifths of patients were male, and the mean age was 60 years with a range of roughly 20 to 79. Prior anti-PD-1, anti-PD-L1 or anti-CTLA-4 therapy was permitted, and approximately 41% of dose-escalation patients had received checkpoint inhibitors. Partial responses occurred in three dose-escalation patients: two with cutaneous melanoma and one with hepatocellular carcinoma. Peripheral TCRbeta sequencing aimed to test whether ivuxolimab altered TCR sequence diversity and caused clonal T-cell expansion. The monotherapy dose-escalation portion (N ≈ 55 patients) of the phase I ivuxolimab trial is reported in the paper. Results and caveats for the whole study, not just this receptor: In the 0.1-3.0 mg/kg groups, partial responders were among the patients with the lowest normalized peripheral clonal expansion, particularly in CD8+ T cells. After ivuxolimab, CD8+ T cells had more expanded clones than CD4+ T cells on average. Low levels of normalized T-cell clonal expansion were also seen in some patients who did not respond. The antigen specificity of the clonally expanded peripheral T cells was not determined. Clonal expansion of both CD4+ and CD8+ blood T cells was observed from baseline to week 6 at doses 0.1 to 3.0 mg/kg.

Compared with germline, V lacks 3 bases and J lacks 6 bases; bases without a gene match: 4. The CDR3 runs 14 residues from the cysteine to the phenylalanine. Just the 42-base CDR3 DNA is kept, in frame starting at base 1. CDR1 and CDR2 were assigned from the germline V gene as KGHSH and LQKENI. Of note for this clone: Its binding antigen is unknown. Per-base qualities were not stored, and no clone one base away is much larger.

For sequencing of the TCRbeta CDR3 region, genomic DNA was extracted from the sorted cells. TCRbeta CDR3 regions were sequenced using the immunoSEQ Assay. The immuneACCESS repertoire file appears here via TCRdb, limited to in-frame rearrangements. These files lack a portion of the clones; in checked studies, under half of the deficit traces to unresolved V genes, and the cause of the others is not known. The sample data list some 100,000 clones, and about nine tenths of these were observed just once. The ten largest account for over 0.3% of the sample. The trial excluded patients who had a history of autoimmune disease or who were on systemic immunosuppression. Peripheral blood for TCR sequencing was drawn from every dose cohort at baseline, at cycle 4 day 1 and at cycle 7 day 1. The samples were taken from a phase I, first-in-human, multicenter, open-label dose-escalation trial of ivuxolimab. The trial enrolled adults with locally advanced or metastatic head and neck squamous cell, hepatocellular, melanoma or renal cell carcinoma. CD4+ and CD8+ T cells were sorted separately from peripheral blood before TCR sequencing.

The chain was built from TRBV18 and TRBJ2-3; 9 nucleotides in the junction match TRBD2. This specimen was CD4+ or CD8+ T cells sorted from blood, taken in a trial of the OX40 agonist ivuxolimab. The receptor was derived from an adult with an advanced solid tumor such as melanoma, head and neck, liver or kidney cancer. The CDR3 reads CASSPLAGQDTQYF. The DNA is as follows: TGTGCCAGCTCACCTCTAGCGGGGCAGGATACGCAGTATTTT.